A selection of T cell receptor beta chains follows, all from one sample in a study of T cells after posttransplantation cyclophosphamide. Repertoires were generated with immunoSEQ multiplex PCR, while TCRdb's copy carries only in-frame clones and drops some. Of 19,000 or so clones in the sample, 65% to 90% were seen once. This material consisted of PBMCs, taken 350 to 400 days after allogeneic stem cell transplant with calcineurin inhibitor and methotrexate. All receptors derive from a female patient between 30 and 45 years old who received an allogeneic stem cell transplant from an unrelated donor, was CMV-positive, and had acute and chronic GVHD. Some T cells could come from the graft donor. The CDR3 runs from the conserved cysteine through the conserved F or W. The order of the fields is D gene, J gene, V gene, CDR3 protein, CDR3 DNA. D genes are given only for firm matches.

>NA|TRBJ2-1|TRBV27
CASSLTVLALNEQFF
TGTGCCAGCAGTCTAACTGTGTTAGCGTTGAATGAGCAGTTCTTC
>NA|TRBJ2-2|TRBV13
CASSLGLTSFGTGELFF
TGTGCCAGCAGCTTAGGATTGACTAGTTTTGGCACCGGGGAGCTGTTTTTT
>TRBD1|TRBJ1-4|TRBV6-5
CASRAPGQGREKLFF
TGTGCCAGCAGAGCACCGGGACAGGGTCGAGAAAAACTGTTTTTT
>TRBD2|TRBJ2-1|TRBV6-5
CASSRLAGDGEQFF
TGTGCCAGCAGTAGACTAGCGGGAGATGGGGAGCAGTTCTTC
>NA|TRBJ2-2|TRBV4-1
CASSGGQRWDTGELFF
TGCGCCAGCAGCGGCGGACAGAGGTGGGACACCGGGGAGCTGTTTTTT
>TRBD2|TRBJ2-3|TRBV9
CASNIAGEPDTQYF
TGTGCCAGCAACATAGCGGGAGAACCAGATACGCAGTATTTT
>TRBD1|TRBJ2-1|TRBV11-2
CASSYTRGRNEQFF
TGTGCCAGCAGCTATACCAGGGGGCGGAATGAGCAGTTCTTC
>NA|TRBJ1-2|TRBV28
CASQGQGMGYGYTF
TGTGCCAGTCAGGGGCAGGGAATGGGCTATGGCTACACCTTC
>TRBD2|TRBJ2-2|TRBV9
CASRGDGELFF
TGTGCCAGCCGGGGGGACGGGGAGCTGTTTTTT
>NA|TRBJ1-2|TRBV6-1
CASSLRAGDGYTF
TGTGCCAGCAGTTTAAGGGCAGGGGACGGCTACACCTTC